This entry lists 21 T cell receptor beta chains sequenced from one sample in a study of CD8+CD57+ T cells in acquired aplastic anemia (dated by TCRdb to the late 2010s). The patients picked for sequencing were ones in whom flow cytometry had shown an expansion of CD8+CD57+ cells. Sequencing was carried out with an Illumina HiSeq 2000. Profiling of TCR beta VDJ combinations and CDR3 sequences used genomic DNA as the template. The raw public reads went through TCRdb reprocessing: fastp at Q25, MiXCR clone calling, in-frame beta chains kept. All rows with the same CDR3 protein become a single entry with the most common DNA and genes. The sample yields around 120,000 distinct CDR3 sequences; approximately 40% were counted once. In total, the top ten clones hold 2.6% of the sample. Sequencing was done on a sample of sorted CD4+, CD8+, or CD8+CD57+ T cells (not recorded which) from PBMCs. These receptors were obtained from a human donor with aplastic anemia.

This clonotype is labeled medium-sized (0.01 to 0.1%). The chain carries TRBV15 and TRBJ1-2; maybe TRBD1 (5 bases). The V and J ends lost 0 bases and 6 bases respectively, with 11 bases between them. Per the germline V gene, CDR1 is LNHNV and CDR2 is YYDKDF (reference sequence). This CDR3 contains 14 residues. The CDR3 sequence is CATSRDRLQDGYTF. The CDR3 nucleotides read TGTGCCACCAGCAGAGATCGGTTACAGGATGGCTACACCTTC.

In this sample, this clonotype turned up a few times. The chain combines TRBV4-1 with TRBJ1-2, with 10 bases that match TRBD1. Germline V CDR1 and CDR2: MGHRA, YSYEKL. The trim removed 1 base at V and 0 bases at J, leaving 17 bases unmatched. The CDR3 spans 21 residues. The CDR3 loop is CASSQAFRQGAGVGSNYGYTF. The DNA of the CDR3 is TGCGCCAGCAGCCAAGCTTTTCGACAGGGGGCGGGTGTTGGTTCTAACTATGGCTACACCTTC.

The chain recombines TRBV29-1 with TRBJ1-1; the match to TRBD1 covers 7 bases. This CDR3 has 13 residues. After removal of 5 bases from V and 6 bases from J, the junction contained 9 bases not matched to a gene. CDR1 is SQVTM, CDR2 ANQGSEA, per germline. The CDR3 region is CSVFDRVAAEAFF. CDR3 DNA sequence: TGCAGCGTTTTCGACAGGGTGGCGGCTGAAGCTTTCTTT.

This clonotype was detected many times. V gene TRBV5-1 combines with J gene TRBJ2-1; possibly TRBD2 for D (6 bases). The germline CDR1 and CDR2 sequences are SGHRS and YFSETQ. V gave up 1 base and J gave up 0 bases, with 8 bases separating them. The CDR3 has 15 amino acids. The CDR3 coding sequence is TGCGCCAGCAGCTTGACGACTAGCTCCTACAATGAGCAGTTCTTC. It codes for CASSLTTSSYNEQFF.

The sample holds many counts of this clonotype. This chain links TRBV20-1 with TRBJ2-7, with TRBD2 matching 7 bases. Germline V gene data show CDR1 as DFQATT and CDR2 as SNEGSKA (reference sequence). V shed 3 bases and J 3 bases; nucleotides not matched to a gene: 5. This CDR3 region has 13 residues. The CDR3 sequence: CSARGGAGYEQYF. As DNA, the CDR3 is TGCAGTGCTAGGGGAGGGGCGGGCTACGAGCAGTACTTC.

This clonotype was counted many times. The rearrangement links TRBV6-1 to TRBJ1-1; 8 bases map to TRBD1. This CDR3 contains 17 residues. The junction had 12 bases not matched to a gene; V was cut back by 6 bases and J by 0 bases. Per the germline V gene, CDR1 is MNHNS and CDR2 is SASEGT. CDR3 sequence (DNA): TGTGCCAGCAGGAGACACGGGACAGGACCCCTGAACACTGAAGCTTTCTTT. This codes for CASRRHGTGPLNTEAFF.

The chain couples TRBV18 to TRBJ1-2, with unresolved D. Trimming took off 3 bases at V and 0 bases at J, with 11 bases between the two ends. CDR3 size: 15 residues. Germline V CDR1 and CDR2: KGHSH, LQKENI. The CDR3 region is CASSPEVGANYGYTF. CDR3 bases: TGTGCCAGCTCACCGGAGGTGGGAGCTAACTATGGCTACACCTTC.

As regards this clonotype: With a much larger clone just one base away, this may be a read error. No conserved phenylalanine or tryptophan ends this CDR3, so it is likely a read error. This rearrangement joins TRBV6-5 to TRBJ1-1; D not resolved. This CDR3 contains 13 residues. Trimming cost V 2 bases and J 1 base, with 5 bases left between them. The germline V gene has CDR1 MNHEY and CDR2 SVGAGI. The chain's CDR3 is CASSYGPNTEAFL. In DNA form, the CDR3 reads TGTGCCAGCAGTTACGGCCCGAACACTGAAGCTTTCCTT.

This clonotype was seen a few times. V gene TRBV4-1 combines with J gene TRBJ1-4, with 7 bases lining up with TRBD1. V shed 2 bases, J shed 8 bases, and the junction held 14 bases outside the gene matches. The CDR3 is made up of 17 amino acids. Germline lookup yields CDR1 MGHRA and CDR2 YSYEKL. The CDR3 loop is CASSQWQGGRGGEKLFF. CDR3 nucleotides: TGCGCCAGCAGCCAATGGCAGGGGGGGAGGGGAGGAGAAAAACTGTTTTTT.

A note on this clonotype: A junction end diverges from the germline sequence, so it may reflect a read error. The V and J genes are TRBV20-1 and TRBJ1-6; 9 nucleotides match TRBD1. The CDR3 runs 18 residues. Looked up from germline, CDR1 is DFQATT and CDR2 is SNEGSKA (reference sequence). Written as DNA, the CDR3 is TGCAGTGCCAGCAGCCTCCTTTCGGGACAGGGCAAATTATCACCCCTCCACTTC. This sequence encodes CSASSLLSGQGKLSPLHF.

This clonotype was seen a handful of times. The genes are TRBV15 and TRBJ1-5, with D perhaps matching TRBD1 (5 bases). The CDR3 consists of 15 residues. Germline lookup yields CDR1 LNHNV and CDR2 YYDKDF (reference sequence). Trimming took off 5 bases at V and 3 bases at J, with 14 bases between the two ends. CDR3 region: CATSGGTGDNQPQHF. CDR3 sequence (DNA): TGTGCCACCAGCGGGGGGACGGGGGACAATCAGCCCCAGCATTTT.

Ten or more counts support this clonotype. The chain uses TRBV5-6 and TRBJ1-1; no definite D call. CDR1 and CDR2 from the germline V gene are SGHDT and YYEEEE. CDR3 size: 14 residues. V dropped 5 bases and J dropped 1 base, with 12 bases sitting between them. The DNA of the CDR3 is TGTGCCAGCAGGGTAAGGTCCCAGAACACTGAAGCTTTCTTT. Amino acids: CASRVRSQNTEAFF.

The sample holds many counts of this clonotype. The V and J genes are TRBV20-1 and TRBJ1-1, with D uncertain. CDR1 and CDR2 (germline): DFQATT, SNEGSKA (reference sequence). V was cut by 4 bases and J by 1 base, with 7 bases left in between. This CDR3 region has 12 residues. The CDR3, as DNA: TGCAGTGCTATTTGGAAGAACACTGAAGCTTTCTTT. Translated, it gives CSAIWKNTEAFF.

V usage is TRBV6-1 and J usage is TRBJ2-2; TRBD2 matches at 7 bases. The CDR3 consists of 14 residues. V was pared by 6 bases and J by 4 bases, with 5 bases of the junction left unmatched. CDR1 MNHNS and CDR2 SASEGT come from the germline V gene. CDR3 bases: TGTGCCAGCAGGCGGGGAGGGAGCACCGGGGAGCTGTTTTTT. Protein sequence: CASRRGGSTGELFF.

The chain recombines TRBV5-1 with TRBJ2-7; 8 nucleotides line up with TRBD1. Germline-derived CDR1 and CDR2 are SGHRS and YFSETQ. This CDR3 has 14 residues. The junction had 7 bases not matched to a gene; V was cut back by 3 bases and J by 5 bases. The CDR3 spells CASSYRTGSHEQYF. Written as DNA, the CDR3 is TGCGCCAGCAGCTATAGGACAGGGTCCCACGAGCAGTACTTC.

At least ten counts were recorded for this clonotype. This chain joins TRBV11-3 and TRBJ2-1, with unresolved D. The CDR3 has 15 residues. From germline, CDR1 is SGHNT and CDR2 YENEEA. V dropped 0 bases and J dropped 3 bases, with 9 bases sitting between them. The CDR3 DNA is TGTGCCAGCAGCTTAGATCGGCAGGTCTACAATGAGCAGTTCTTC. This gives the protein CASSLDRQVYNEQFF.

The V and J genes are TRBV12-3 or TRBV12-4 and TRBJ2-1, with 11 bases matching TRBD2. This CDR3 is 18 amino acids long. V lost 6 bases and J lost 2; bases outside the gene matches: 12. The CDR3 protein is CASSLGIAGGRPYNEQFF. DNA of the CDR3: TGTGCCAGCAGCCTTGGGATAGCGGGGGGGCGCCCCTACAATGAGCAGTTCTTC.

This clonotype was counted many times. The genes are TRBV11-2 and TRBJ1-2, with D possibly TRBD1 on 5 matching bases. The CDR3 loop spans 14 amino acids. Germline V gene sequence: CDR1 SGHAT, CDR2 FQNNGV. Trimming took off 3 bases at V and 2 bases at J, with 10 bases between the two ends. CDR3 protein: CASSLTDKNYGYTF. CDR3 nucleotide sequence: TGTGCCAGCAGCTTGACGGACAAGAACTATGGCTACACCTTC.

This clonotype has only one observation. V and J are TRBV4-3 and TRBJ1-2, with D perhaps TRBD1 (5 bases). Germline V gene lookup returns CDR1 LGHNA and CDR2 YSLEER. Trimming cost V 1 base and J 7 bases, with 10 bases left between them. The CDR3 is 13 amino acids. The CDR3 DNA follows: TGCGCCAGCAGCCAAGGGTGGGGCCGTGGCTACACCTTC. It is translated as CASSQGWGRGYTF.

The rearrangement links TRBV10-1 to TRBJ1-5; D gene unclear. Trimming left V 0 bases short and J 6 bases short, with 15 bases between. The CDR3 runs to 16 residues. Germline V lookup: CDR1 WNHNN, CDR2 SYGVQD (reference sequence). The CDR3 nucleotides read TGCGCCAGCAGTGAGTCGCAGATTAGTGTGGGTCAGCCCCAGCATTTT. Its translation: CASSESQISVGQPQHF.

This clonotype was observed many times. CDR3 amino acids: CASSRRVDTQYF. CDR3 coding DNA: TGTGCCAGCAGCCGTAGAGTAGATACGCAGTATTTT. The rearrangement links TRBV7-2 to TRBJ2-3; D not certain. V lost 5 bases to trimming and J lost 5 bases, with 8 bases between them. The CDR3 length is 12 residues. Germline-derived CDR1 and CDR2 are SGHTA and FQGNSA.